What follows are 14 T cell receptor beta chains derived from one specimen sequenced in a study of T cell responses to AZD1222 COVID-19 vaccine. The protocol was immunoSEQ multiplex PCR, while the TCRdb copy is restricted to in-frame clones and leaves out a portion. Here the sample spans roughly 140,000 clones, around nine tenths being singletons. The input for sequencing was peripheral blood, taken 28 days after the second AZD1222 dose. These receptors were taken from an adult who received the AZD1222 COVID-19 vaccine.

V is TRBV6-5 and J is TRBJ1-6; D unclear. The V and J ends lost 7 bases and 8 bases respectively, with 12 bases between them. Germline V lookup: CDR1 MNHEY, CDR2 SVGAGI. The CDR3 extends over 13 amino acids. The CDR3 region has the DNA TGTGCCAGCACCAGAGTGGGGTATTCACCCCTCCACTTT. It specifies CASTRVGYSPLHF.

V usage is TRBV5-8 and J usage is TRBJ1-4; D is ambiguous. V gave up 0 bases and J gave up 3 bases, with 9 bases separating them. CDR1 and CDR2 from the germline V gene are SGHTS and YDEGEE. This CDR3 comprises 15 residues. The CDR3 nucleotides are TGTGCCAGCAGCTTGGTTGGTCAGCCTAATGAAAAACTGTTTTTT. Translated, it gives CASSLVGQPNEKLFF.

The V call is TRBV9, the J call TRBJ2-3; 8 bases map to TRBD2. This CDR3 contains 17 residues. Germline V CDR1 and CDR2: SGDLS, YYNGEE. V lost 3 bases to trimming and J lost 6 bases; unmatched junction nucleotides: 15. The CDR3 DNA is TGTGCCAGCAGCGCAGGACCGACCGGGGGGGCGCAGGATACGCAGTATTTT. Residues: CASSAGPTGGAQDTQYF.

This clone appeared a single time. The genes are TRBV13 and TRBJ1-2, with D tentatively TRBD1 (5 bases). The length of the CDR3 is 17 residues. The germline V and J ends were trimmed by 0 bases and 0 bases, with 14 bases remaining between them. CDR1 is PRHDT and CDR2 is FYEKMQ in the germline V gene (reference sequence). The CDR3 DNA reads TGTGCCAGCAGCTTAGGCCTAAAGGGGCTTTCTAACTATGGCTACACCTTC. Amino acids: CASSLGLKGLSNYGYTF.

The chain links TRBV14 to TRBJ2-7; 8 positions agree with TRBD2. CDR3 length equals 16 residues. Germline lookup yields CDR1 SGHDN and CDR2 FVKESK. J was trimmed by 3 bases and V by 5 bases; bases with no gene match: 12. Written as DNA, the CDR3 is TGTGCCAGCAGCGCGCAAATTATAGCGGGGAGCTACGAGCAGTACTTC. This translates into CASSAQIIAGSYEQYF.

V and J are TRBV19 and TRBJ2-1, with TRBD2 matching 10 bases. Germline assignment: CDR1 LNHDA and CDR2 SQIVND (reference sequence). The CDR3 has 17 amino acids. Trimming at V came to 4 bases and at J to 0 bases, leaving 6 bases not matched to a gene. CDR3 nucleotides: TGTGCCAGTAGTAAATCAACTAGCGGGACCTCCTACAATGAGCAGTTCTTC. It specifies CASSKSTSGTSYNEQFF.

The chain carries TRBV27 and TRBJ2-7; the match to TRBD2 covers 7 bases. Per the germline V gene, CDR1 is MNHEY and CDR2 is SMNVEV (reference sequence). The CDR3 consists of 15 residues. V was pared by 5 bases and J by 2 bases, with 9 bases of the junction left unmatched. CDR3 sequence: CASSGGTKFPYEQYF. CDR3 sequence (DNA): TGTGCCAGCAGTGGCGGGACTAAATTCCCCTACGAGCAGTACTTC.

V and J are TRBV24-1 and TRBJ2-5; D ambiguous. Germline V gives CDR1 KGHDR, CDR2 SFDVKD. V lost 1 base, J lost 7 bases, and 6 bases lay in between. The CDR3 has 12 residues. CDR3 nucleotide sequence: TGTGCCACCAGTGATTTTGGCGGGACCCAGTACTTC. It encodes CATSDFGGTQYF.

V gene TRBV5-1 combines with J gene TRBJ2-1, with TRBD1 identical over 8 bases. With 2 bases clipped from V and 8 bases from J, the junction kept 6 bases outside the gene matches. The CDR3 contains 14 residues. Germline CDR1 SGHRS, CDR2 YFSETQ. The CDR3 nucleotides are TGCGCCAGCAGCTTTAGGACAGGGATCGATGAGCAGTTCTTC. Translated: CASSFRTGIDEQFF.

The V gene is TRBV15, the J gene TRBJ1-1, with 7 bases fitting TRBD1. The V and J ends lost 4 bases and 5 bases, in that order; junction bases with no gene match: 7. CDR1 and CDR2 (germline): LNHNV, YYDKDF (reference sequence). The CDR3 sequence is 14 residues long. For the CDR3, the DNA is TGTGCCACCAGCACAGGAGGGGGCAGGACTGAAGCTTTCTTT. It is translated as CATSTGGGRTEAFF.

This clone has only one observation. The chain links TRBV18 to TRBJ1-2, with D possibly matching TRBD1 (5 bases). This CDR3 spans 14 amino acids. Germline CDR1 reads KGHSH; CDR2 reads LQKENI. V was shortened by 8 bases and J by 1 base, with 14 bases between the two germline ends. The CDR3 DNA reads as TGTGCCAGCACCCACTCCAGGGATAACTATGGCTACACCTTC. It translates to CASTHSRDNYGYTF.

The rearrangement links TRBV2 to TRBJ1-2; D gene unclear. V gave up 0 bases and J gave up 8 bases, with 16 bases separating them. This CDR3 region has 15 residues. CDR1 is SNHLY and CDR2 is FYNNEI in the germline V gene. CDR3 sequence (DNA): TGTGCCAGCAGTGAAGCCACCTACGCGGTTGGGGGCTACACCTTC. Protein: CASSEATYAVGGYTF.

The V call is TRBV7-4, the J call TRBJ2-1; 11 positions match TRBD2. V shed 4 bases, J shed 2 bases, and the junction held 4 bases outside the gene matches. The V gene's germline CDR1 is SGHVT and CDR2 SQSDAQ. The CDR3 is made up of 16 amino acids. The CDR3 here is CASSSPGLAAYNEQFF. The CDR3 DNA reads TGTGCCAGCAGCTCTCCGGGACTAGCGGCCTACAATGAGCAGTTCTTC.

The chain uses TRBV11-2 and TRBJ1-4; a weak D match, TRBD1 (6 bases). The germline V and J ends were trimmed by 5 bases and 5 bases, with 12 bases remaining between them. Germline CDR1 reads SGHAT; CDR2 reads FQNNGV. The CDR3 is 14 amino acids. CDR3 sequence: CASSTQGLNEKLFF. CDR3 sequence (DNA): TGTGCCAGCAGCACACAGGGTTTGAATGAAAAACTGTTTTTT.